The 18 T cell receptor beta chains in this list originate from one sample, sequenced in a study of lymphopenia after photon versus proton radiotherapy. Clones were sequenced by immunoSEQ multiplex PCR, and TCRdb holds only the in-frame ones, with some missing. This sample has over 15,000 clones, with about 89% found just once. This specimen was peripheral blood, taken from a patient treated with photon-based radiotherapy. The origin of the receptors is a man in his 60s with pancreatic cancer.

The V gene is TRBV30, the J gene TRBJ1-2; tentative D call: TRBD1 (6 bases). CDR1 and CDR2 from the germline V gene are GTSNPN and SVGIG (reference sequence). The CDR3 totals 14 residues. Trimming stripped 6 bases from V and 5 bases from J, with 19 bases between. CDR3 nucleotide sequence: TGTGCCTGTTCTCCAAGGGGGGCCCGGTATGGCTACACCTTC. This gives the protein CACSPRGARYGYTF. Combining the CDR3 with reference TRBV30 and TRBJ1-2 gives the whole variable domain SQTIHQWPATLVQPVGSPLSLECTVEGTSNPNLYWYRQAAGRGLQLLFYSVGIGQISSEVPQNLSASRPQDRQFILSSKKLLLSDSGFYLCACSPRGARYGYTFGSGTRLTVV.

The rearrangement links TRBV18 to TRBJ2-4; tentatively, D is TRBD1 (5 bases). The CDR3 runs 13 residues. Trimming cost V 2 bases and J 12 bases, with 14 bases left between them. Germline CDR1 and CDR2: KGHSH and LQKENI. Here the CDR3 DNA reads TGTGCCAGCTCACCAATTAACTCAGGGAATCAGTACTTC. Protein: CASSPINSGNQYF.

The V call is TRBV18, the J call TRBJ2-7, with D possibly being TRBD1 (6 bases). The germline CDR1 and CDR2 sequences are KGHSH and LQKENI. V shed 3 bases and J shed 7 bases, with 19 bases lying between them. The CDR3 length is 15 residues. In DNA form, the CDR3 reads TGTGCCAGCTCACCGCGAGGACAGTTGGGTGGTGAGCAGTACTTC. This gives the protein CASSPRGQLGGEQYF.

This rearrangement joins TRBV11-2 to TRBJ1-6, with D possibly being TRBD1 (5 bases). V was pared by 4 bases and J by 8 bases, with 18 bases between. Looked up from germline, CDR1 is SGHAT and CDR2 is FQNNGV. The CDR3 covers 16 residues. CDR3 protein: CASSSLGPGGDSPLHF. The DNA of the CDR3 is TGTGCCAGCAGCTCGCTAGGGCCGGGGGGTGATTCACCCCTCCACTTT.

The chain joins TRBV27 to TRBJ1-1; the match to TRBD1 covers 10 bases. V was clipped by 2 bases and J by 2 bases; unmatched bases: 11. Germline-derived CDR1 and CDR2 are MNHEY and SMNVEV (reference sequence). The CDR3 contains 18 residues. The CDR3 DNA sequence: TGTGCCAGCAGTTTAATATGGGACAGGGGCTCACACAACACTGAAGCTTTCTTT. Translated, it gives CASSLIWDRGSHNTEAFF.

This sequence joins TRBV6-6 and TRBJ1-2; 7 positions match TRBD1. V was pared by 5 bases and J by 5 bases, with 5 bases of the junction left unmatched. Per the germline V gene, CDR1 is MNHNY and CDR2 is SVGAGI (reference sequence). The CDR3 sequence is 13 residues long. DNA of the CDR3: TGTGCCAGCAGTGAGACAGGGATATATGGCTACACCTTC. This encodes CASSETGIYGYTF.

The CDR3 coding sequence is TGTGCCAGCAGCTTCTATCGGGACAGCCAAGAGACCCAGTACTTC. Its translation is CASSFYRDSQETQYF. The genes are TRBV7-2 and TRBJ2-5, with TRBD1 matching 7 bases. There are 15 residues in the CDR3. After removal of 3 bases from V and 1 base from J, the junction contained 5 bases not matched to a gene. Per germline, CDR1 SGHTA and CDR2 FQGNSA.

This clone has just one count. This sequence joins TRBV15 and TRBJ1-6, with unresolved D. The V and J ends lost 5 bases and 8 bases respectively, with 7 bases between them. The CDR3 sequence is 12 residues long. Germline loops: CDR1 LNHNV, CDR2 YYDKDF (reference sequence). CDR3 DNA sequence: TGTGCCACCAGCTTCCCGGATTCACCCCTCCACTTT. Its translation: CATSFPDSPLHF.

This clone was counted a few times. The chain links TRBV2 to TRBJ1-5; D is uncertain. Germline V gives CDR1 SNHLY, CDR2 FYNNEI. Trimming stripped 0 bases from V and 6 bases from J, with 6 bases between. This CDR3 spans 13 amino acids. In nucleotides, the CDR3 is TGTGCCAGCAGTGAAGCTCCATCTCAGCCCCAGCATTTT. Protein product: CASSEAPSQPQHF. The complete variable domain, with remaining parts taken from reference TRBV2 and TRBJ1-5, reads EPEVTQTPSHQVTQMGQEVILRCVPISNHLYFYWYRQILGQKVEFLVSFYNNEISEKSEIFDDQFSVERPDGSNFTLKIRSTKLEDSAMYFCASSEAPSQPQHFGDGTRLSIL.

The chain joins TRBV7-3 to TRBJ2-1; 14 bases match TRBD2. The germline gives CDR1 SGHTA, CDR2 FQGTGA. After removal of 4 bases from V and 9 bases from J, the junction contained 5 bases not matched to a gene. CDR3 length: 15 residues. This CDR3 is CASSSGLAGVTEQFF. CDR3 in DNA: TGTGCCAGCAGCTCGGGACTAGCGGGGGTTACTGAGCAGTTCTTC. The full variable domain, rest sourced from reference TRBV7-3 and TRBJ2-1, is GAGVSQTPSNKVTEKGKYVELRCDPISGHTALYWYRQSLGQGPEFLIYFQGTGAADDSGLPNDRFFAVRPEGSVSTLKIQRTERGDSAVYLCASSSGLAGVTEQFFGPGTRLTVL.

The rearrangement links TRBV7-2 to TRBJ2-3; 15 nucleotides match TRBD2. V dropped 5 bases and J dropped 1; count of bases not matched to a gene: 7. This CDR3 contains 18 residues. Germline values: CDR1 SGHTA, CDR2 FQGNSA. The CDR3 nucleotides read TGTGCCAGCAGCCCCAGGACTAGCGGGGGGGCGGGCACAGATACGCAGTATTTT. It codes for CASSPRTSGGAGTDTQYF.

The rearrangement links TRBV9 to TRBJ1-1; D not resolved. CDR1 SGDLS and CDR2 YYNGEE come from the germline V gene. V lost 0 bases, J lost 0 bases, and 9 bases lay in between. This CDR3 spans 15 amino acids. CDR3: CASSVDVSLNTEAFF. The CDR3 bases are TGTGCCAGCAGCGTAGATGTCAGCTTGAACACTGAAGCTTTCTTT.

This clone was seen more than once but under ten times. The chain combines TRBV7-2 with TRBJ1-1; no clear D. The CDR3 totals 13 residues. Germline CDR1 is SGHTA and CDR2 is FQGNSA. V dropped 3 bases and J dropped 5 bases, with 10 bases sitting between them. CDR3 sequence reads: CASSFPGMTEAFF. CDR3 nucleotides: TGTGCCAGCAGCTTTCCGGGGATGACTGAAGCTTTCTTT.

A single count supports this clone. V is TRBV6-5 and J is TRBJ2-7, with 11 positions matching TRBD2. The CDR3 is 15 residues long. After removal of 2 bases from V and 4 bases from J, the junction contained 4 bases not matched to a gene. In germline, CDR1 is MNHEY, CDR2 SVGAGI. CDR3 amino acids: CASSYLAGGTYEQYF. In nucleotides, the CDR3 is TGTGCCAGCAGTTACCTAGCGGGGGGAACTTACGAGCAGTACTTC.

The chain is built from TRBV11-3 and TRBJ1-2; 10 bases fit TRBD1. The CDR3 is made up of 17 amino acids. Trimming cost V 1 base and J 6 bases; bases outside gene matches: 11. CDR1 is SGHNT, CDR2 YENEEA, per germline. CDR3: CASSLGGQGPLGHGYTF. Here the CDR3 DNA reads TGTGCCAGCAGCTTAGGGGGACAGGGGCCACTGGGACATGGCTACACCTTC.

The V call is TRBV6-4, the J call TRBJ1-6; D is unresolved. The V gene's germline CDR1 is MRHNA and CDR2 SNTAGT. The CDR3 consists of 13 residues. V was shortened by 3 bases and J by 5 bases, with 5 bases between the two germline ends. The chain's CDR3 is CASSDRDNSPLHF. DNA of the CDR3: TGTGCCAGCAGTGATCGGGATAATTCACCCCTCCACTTT.

The chain employs TRBV7-2 and TRBJ1-1; D may be TRBD1 (5 bases). The CDR3 contains 14 residues. Germline CDR1 reads SGHTA; CDR2 reads FQGNSA. V lost 4 bases to trimming and J lost 4 bases, with 13 bases between them. The CDR3 DNA reads TGTGCCAGCAGCTACGGACATAAAGTCACTGAAGCTTTCTTT. Amino acids: CASSYGHKVTEAFF. The whole variable domain, remainder taken from reference TRBV7-2 and TRBJ1-1, is GAGVSQSPSNKVTEKGKDVELRCDPISGHTALYWYRQSLGQGLEFLIYFQGNSAPDKSGLPSDRFSAERTGGSVSTLTIQRTQQEDSAVYLCASSYGHKVTEAFFGQGTRLTVV.

The sample holds a few counts of this clone. This chain connects TRBV5-1 to TRBJ1-1; 8 bases are a match to TRBD1. Germline CDR1 and CDR2: SGHRS and YFSETQ. The CDR3 covers 17 residues. J lost 7 bases, V lost 2 bases, and 16 bases had no gene match. CDR3 residues: CASSLRWGDRRRYEAFF. As DNA, the CDR3 is TGCGCCAGCAGCTTAAGGTGGGGGGACAGGAGACGTTATGAAGCTTTCTTT.